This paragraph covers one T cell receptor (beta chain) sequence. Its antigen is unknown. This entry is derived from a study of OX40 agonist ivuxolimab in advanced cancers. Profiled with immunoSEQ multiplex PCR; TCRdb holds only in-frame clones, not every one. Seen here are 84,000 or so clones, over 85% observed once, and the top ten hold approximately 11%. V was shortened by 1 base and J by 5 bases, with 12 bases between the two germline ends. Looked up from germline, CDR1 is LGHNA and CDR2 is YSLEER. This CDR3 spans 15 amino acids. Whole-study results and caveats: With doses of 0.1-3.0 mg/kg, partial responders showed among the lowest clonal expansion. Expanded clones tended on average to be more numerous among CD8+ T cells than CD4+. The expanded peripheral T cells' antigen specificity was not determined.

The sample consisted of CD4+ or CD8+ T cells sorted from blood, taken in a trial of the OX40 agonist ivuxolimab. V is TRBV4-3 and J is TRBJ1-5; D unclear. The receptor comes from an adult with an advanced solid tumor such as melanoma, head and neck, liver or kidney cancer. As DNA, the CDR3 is TGCGCCAGCAGCCAAGGGTCGGGGTTTTATCAGCCCCAGCATTTT. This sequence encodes CASSQGSGFYQPQHF.